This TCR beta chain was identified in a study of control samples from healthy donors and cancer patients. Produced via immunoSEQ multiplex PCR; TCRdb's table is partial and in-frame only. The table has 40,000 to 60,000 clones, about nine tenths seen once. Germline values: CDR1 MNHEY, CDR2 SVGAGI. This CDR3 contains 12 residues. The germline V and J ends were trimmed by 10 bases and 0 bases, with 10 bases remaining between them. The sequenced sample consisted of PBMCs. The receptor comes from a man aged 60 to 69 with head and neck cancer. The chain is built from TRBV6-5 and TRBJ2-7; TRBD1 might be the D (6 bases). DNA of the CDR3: TGTGCCACCAGGGGAAACTCCTACGAGCAGTACTTC. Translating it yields CATRGNSYEQYF.